These T cell receptor beta chains were read from a single sample in a study of cytomegalovirus exposure and HLA in healthy donors. Measured with immunoSEQ multiplex PCR; TCRdb has only the in-frame clones, and not every one. Found here are more than 100,000 clones; the top ten clones hold less than 4%. Sequencing was performed on PBMCs. Every receptor here comes from a man in his forties in good health and CMV-seronegative. CDR3s include the opening cysteine and the closing phenylalanine or tryptophan.

v_call: TRBV9; j_call: TRBJ2-2; cdr3_aa: CASSARLESGELFF
v_call: TRBV28; j_call: TRBJ2-1; cdr3_aa: CASSSPGLHNEQFF
v_call: TRBV5-1; j_call: TRBJ1-2; cdr3_aa: CASSLEHYGYTF
v_call: TRBV7-2; j_call: TRBJ1-1; cdr3_aa: CASSPPPGLRTEAFF
v_call: TRBV10-2; j_call: TRBJ1-3; cdr3_aa: CASSVGTPEAGNTIYF
v_call: TRBV25-1; j_call: TRBJ2-7; cdr3_aa: CASSAAGTRSEQYF
v_call: TRBV27; j_call: TRBJ2-7; cdr3_aa: CASSPDGLREQYF
v_call: TRBV15; j_call: TRBJ1-5; cdr3_aa: CATSARQGEPQHF
v_call: TRBV2; j_call: TRBJ1-6; cdr3_aa: CASRMDSKPSHF
v_call: TRBV18; j_call: TRBJ2-2; cdr3_aa: CASSSGTGNTGELFF
v_call: TRBV5-6; j_call: TRBJ1-1; cdr3_aa: CASSSGGPEAFF